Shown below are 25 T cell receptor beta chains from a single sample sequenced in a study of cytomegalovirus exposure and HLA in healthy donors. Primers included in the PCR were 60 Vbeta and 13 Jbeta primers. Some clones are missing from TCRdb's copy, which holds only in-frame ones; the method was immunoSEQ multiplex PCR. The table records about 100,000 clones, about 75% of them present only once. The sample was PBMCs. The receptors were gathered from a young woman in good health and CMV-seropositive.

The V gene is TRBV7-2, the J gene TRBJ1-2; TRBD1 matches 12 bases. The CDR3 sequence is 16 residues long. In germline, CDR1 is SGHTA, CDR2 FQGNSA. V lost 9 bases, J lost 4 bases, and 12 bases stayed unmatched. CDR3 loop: CASLPGQGALGYGYTF. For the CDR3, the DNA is TGTGCCAGTTTGCCGGGACAGGGGGCTCTCGGCTATGGCTACACCTTC.

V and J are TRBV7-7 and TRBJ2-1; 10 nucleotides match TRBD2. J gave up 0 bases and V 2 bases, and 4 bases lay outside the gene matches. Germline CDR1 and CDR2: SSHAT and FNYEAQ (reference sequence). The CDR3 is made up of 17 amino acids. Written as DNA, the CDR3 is TGTGCCAGCAGCTTACAACTAGCGGGGAGCTCCTACAATGAGCAGTTCTTC. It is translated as CASSLQLAGSSYNEQFF.

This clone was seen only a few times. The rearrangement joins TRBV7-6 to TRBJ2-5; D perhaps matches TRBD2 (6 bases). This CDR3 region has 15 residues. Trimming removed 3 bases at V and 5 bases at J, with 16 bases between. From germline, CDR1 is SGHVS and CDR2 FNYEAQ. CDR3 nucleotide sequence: TGTGCCAGCAGCTTCCTTGCGGGAAGAATTGAGACCCAGTACTTC. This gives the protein CASSFLAGRIETQYF.

CDR3 nucleotide sequence: TGTGCCAGCAGTGGGCTGGATACGCAGTATTTT. The encoded protein is CASSGLDTQYF. The chain links TRBV25-1 to TRBJ2-3; D is undetermined. Trimming removed 4 bases at V and 6 bases at J, with 5 bases between. In germline, CDR1 is MGHDK, CDR2 SYGVNS. The CDR3 spans 11 residues. The entire variable domain, with the rest obtained from reference TRBV25-1 and TRBJ2-3, is as follows: EADIYQTPRYLVIGTGKKITLECSQTMGHDKMYWYQQDPGMELHLIHYSYGVNSTEKGDLSSESTVSRIRTEHFPLTLESARPSHTSQYLCASSGLDTQYFGPGTRLTVL.

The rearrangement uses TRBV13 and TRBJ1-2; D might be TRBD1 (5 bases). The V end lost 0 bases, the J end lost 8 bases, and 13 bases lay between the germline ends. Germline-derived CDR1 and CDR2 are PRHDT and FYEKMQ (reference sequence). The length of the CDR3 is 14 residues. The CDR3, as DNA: TGTGCCAGCAGCTTAGGTTCAGGGCCAGGGGGCTACACCTTC. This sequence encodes CASSLGSGPGGYTF.

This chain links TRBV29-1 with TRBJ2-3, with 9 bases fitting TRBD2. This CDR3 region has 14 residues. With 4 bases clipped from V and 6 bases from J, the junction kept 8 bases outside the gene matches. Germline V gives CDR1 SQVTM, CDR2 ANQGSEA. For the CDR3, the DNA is TGCAGCGTTGCGTCTAGCGGGAAATCCGATACGCAGTATTTT. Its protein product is CSVASSGKSDTQYF.

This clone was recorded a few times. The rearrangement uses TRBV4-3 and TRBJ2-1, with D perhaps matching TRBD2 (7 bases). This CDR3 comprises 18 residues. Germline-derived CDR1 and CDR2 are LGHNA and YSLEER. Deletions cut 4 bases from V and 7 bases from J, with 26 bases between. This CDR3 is CASSPGRRGAWAGNEQFF. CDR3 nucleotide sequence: TGCGCCAGCAGCCCCGGGAGGAGGGGGGCCTGGGCGGGGAATGAGCAGTTCTTC.

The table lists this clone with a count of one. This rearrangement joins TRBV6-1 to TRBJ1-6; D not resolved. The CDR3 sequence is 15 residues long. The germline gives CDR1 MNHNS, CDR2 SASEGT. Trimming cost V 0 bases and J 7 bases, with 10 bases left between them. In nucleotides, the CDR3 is TGTGCCAGCAGTGAAGCACCGGGTCCAAATTCACCCCTCCACTTT. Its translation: CASSEAPGPNSPLHF.

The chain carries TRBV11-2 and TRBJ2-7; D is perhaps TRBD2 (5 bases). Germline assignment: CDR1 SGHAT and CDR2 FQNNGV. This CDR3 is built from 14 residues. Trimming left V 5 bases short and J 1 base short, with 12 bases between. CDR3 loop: CASSLAEGSYEQYF. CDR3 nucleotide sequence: TGTGCCAGCAGCCTCGCTGAGGGTTCCTACGAGCAGTACTTC.

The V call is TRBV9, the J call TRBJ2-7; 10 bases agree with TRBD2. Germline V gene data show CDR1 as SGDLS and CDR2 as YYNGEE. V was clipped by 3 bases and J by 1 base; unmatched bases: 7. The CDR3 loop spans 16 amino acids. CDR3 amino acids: CASSAGMTSGSYEQYF. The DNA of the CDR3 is TGTGCCAGCAGCGCGGGAATGACTAGCGGGTCCTACGAGCAGTACTTC.

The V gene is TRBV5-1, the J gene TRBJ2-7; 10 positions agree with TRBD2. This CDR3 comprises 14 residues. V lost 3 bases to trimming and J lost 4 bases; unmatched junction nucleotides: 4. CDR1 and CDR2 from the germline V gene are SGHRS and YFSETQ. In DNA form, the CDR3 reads TGCGCCAGCAGCTCCCTAGCGGGAGAATACGAGCAGTACTTC. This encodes CASSSLAGEYEQYF.

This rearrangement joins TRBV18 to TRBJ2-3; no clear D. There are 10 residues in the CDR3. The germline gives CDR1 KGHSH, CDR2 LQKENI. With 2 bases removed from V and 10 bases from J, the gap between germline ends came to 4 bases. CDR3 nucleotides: TGTGCCAGCTCACCAGTAGCGCAGTATTTT. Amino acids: CASSPVAQYF.

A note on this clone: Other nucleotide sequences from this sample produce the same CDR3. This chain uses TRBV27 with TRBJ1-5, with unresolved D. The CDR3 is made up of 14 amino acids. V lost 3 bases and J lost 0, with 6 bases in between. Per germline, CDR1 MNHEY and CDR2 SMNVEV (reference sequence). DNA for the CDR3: TGTGCCAGCAGTTTGTCAGTTAGCAATCAGCCCCAGCATTTT. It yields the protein CASSLSVSNQPQHF.

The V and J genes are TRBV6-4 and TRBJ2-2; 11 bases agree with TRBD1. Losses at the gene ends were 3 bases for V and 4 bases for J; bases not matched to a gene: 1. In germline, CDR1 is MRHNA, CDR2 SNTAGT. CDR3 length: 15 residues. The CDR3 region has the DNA TGTGCCAGCAGTGATGGGACAGGGGGCACCGGGGAGCTGTTTTTT. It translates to CASSDGTGGTGELFF.

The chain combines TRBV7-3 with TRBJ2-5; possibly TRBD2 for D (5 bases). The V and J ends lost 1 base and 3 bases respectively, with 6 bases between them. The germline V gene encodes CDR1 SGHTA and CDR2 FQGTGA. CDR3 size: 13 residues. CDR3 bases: TGTGCCAGCAGCTTAAGGCGGGAAGAGACCCAGTACTTC. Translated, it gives CASSLRREETQYF.

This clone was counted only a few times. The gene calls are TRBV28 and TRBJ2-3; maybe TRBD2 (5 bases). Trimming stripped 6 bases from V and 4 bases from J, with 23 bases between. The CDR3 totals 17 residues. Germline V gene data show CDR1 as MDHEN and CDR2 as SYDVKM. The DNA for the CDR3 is TGTGCCAGCAGAGTGAGGAGGAGACCCCCCGCGGCAGATACGCAGTATTTT. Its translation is CASRVRRRPPAADTQYF.

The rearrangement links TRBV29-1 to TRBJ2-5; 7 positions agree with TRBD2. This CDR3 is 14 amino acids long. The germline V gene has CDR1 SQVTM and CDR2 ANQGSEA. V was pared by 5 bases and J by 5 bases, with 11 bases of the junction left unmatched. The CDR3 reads CSVSQGGGEETQYF. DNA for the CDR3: TGCAGCGTTTCACAAGGTGGGGGGGAGGAGACCCAGTACTTC. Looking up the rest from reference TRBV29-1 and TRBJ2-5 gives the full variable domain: SAVISQKPSRDICQRGTSLTIQCQVDSQVTMMFWYRQQPGQSLTLIATANQGSEATYESGFVIDKFPISRPNLTFSTLTVSNMSPEDSSIYLCSVSQGGGEETQYFGPGTRLLVL.

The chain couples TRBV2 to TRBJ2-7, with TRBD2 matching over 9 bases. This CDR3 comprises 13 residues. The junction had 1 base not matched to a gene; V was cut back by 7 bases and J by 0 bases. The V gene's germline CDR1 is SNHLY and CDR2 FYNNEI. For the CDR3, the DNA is TGTGCCAGCAAGGGACTAGCCTCCTACGAGCAGTACTTC. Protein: CASKGLASYEQYF.

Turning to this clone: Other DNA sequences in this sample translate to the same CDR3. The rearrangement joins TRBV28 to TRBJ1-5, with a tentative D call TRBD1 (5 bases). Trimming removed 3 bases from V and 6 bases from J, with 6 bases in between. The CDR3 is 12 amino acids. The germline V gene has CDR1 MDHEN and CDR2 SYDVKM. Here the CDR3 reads CASSLQGQPQHF. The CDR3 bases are TGTGCCAGCAGTTTGCAGGGTCAGCCCCAGCATTTT.

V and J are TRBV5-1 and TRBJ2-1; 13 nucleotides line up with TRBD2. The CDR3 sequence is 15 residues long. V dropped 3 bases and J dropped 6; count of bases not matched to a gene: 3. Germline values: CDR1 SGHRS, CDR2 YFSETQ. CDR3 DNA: TGCGCCAGCAGCTCGACTAGCGGGAGGCCCAATGAGCAGTTCTTC. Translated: CASSSTSGRPNEQFF. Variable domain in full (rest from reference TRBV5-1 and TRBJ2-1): KAGVTQTPRYLIKTRGQQVTLSCSPISGHRSVSWYQQTPGQGLQFLFEYFSETQRNKGNFPGRFSGRQFSNSRSEMNVSTLELGDSALYLCASSSTSGRPNEQFFGPGTRLTVL.

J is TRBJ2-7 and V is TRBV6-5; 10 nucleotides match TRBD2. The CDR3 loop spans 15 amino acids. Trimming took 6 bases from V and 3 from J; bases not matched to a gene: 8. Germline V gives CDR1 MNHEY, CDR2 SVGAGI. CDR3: CASSSWTSGHYEQYF. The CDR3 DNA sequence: TGTGCCAGCAGCTCCTGGACTAGCGGCCACTACGAGCAGTACTTC.

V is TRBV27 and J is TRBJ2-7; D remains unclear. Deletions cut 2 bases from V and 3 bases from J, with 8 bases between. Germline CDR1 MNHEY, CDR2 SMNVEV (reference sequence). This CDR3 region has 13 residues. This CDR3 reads CASSLSRNYEQYF. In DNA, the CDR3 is TGTGCCAGCAGTTTAAGCAGGAACTACGAGCAGTACTTC.

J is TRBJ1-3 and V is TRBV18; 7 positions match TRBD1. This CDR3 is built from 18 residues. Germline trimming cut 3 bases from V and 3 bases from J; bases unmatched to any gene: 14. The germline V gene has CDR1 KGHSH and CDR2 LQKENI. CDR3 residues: CASSPTSLQGQGGNTIYF. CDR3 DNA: TGTGCCAGCTCACCGACGTCGTTACAGGGGCAAGGTGGAAACACCATATATTTT.

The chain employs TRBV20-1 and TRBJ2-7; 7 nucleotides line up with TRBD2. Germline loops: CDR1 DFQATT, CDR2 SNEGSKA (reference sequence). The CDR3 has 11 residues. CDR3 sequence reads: CTALADYEQYF. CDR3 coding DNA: TGCACCGCGCTAGCGGACTACGAGCAGTACTTC.

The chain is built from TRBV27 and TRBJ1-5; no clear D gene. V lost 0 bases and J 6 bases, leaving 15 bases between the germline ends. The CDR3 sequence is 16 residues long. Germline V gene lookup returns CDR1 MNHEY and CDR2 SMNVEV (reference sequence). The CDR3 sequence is CASSLSWTRVGQPQHF. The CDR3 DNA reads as TGTGCCAGCAGTTTATCTTGGACGAGGGTAGGTCAGCCCCAGCATTTT.